One sample yielded the 27 T cell receptor beta chains listed below, sequenced in a study of blood T cell repertoires in COVID-19. Measured with immunoSEQ multiplex PCR; TCRdb has only the in-frame clones, and not every one. The data show some 190,000 clones, roughly three quarters seen once. Sequenced: PBMCs or T cells enriched from blood (not recorded which). The receptors here all came from a woman aged 45 to 65 with acute COVID-19.

V and J are TRBV4-3 and TRBJ2-3; TRBD2 matches 9 bases. J gave up 4 bases and V 3 bases, and 8 bases lay outside the gene matches. This CDR3 contains 16 residues. Germline CDR1 is LGHNA and CDR2 is YSLEER. CDR3 nucleotides: TGCGCCAGCAGCCAGTCCTCTAGCGGGGCCCCAGATACGCAGTATTTT. It encodes CASSQSSSGAPDTQYF.

V usage is TRBV19 and J usage is TRBJ1-6, with unresolved D. Germline-derived CDR1 and CDR2 are LNHDA and SQIVND (reference sequence). The CDR3 length is 13 residues. Trimming removed 7 bases at V and 12 bases at J, with 16 bases between. The CDR3, as DNA: TGTGCCAGTACCCGAGACCCACTAAAACCCCTCCACTTT. This sequence encodes CASTRDPLKPLHF.

This clone was observed many times. V gene TRBV6-5 combines with J gene TRBJ1-1, with TRBD1 identical over 9 bases. Trimming removed 6 bases from V and 5 bases from J; junction bases left unmatched: 7. The CDR3 is 14 amino acids. In germline, CDR1 is MNHEY, CDR2 SVGAGI. CDR3 DNA sequence: TGTGCCAGCAGGAGAACAGGGGGCCGAACTGAAGCTTTCTTT. Amino acid sequence: CASRRTGGRTEAFF.

This sequence joins TRBV7-2 and TRBJ1-2, with D unresolved. CDR3 length equals 14 residues. CDR1 and CDR2 (germline): SGHTA, FQGNSA. Trimming took 5 bases from V and 0 from J, leaving 10 bases between them. The CDR3: CASSPTGANYGYTF. DNA of the CDR3: TGTGCCAGCAGCCCCACCGGAGCTAACTATGGCTACACCTTC.

The chain couples TRBV19 to TRBJ1-5; 7 nucleotides match TRBD1. The CDR3 extends over 15 amino acids. CDR1 is LNHDA, CDR2 SQIVND, per germline (reference sequence). Trimming took 9 bases from V and 2 from J; bases not matched to a gene: 10. The CDR3, as DNA: TGTGCCAGCGGACTTCGACAGGGCGGCAATCAGCCCCAGCATTTT. As protein: CASGLRQGGNQPQHF. The full variable domain, its missing parts supplied by reference TRBV19 and TRBJ1-5, is DGGITQSPKYLFRKEGQNVTLSCEQNLNHDAMYWYRQDPGQGLRLIYYSQIVNDFQKGDIAEGYSVSREKKESFPLTVTSAQKNPTAFYLCASGLRQGGNQPQHFGDGTRLSIL.

The table lists this clone with a count of one. The CDR3 coding sequence is TGTGCCAGCTCACCATTTTGGGCTCTGGAGGTCGGGGAGTATGGCTACACCTTC. Amino acid sequence: CASSPFWALEVGEYGYTF. The V gene is TRBV18, the J gene TRBJ1-2; D is ambiguous. This CDR3 has 18 amino acids. V lost 2 bases and J lost 5, with 24 bases in between. CDR1 is KGHSH and CDR2 is LQKENI in the germline V gene.

This clone was counted only a few times. The chain carries TRBV7-2 and TRBJ2-3; possible D gene TRBD1, 5 bases. Trimming shortened V by 6 bases and J by 4 bases, and 11 bases separated the two germline ends. Germline CDR1 SGHTA, CDR2 FQGNSA. This CDR3 has 13 amino acids. For the CDR3, the DNA is TGTGCCAGCAGTTTACAGGTGGCAGATACGCAGTATTTT. It yields the protein CASSLQVADTQYF. Using reference TRBV7-2 and TRBJ2-3 for the parts outside the CDR3, the full variable domain is GAGVSQSPSNKVTEKGKDVELRCDPISGHTALYWYRQSLGQGLEFLIYFQGNSAPDKSGLPSDRFSAERTGGSVSTLTIQRTQQEDSAVYLCASSLQVADTQYFGPGTRLTVL.

As DNA, the CDR3 is TGTGCCAGCAGCCAAGATGGTGGGACAGGGACCTATGGCTACACCTTC. Amino acid sequence: CASSQDGGTGTYGYTF. J is TRBJ1-2 and V is TRBV14; TRBD1 matches at 9 bases. This CDR3 is 16 amino acids long. From germline, CDR1 is SGHDN and CDR2 FVKESK. Unmatched junction bases numbered 6, after V lost 0 bases and J lost 4 bases.

The chain uses TRBV4-1 and TRBJ1-2; 8 nucleotides agree with TRBD1. The CDR3 contains 15 residues. Per the germline V gene, CDR1 is MGHRA and CDR2 is YSYEKL. V was pared by 3 bases and J by 1 base, with 4 bases of the junction left unmatched. The CDR3 nucleotides are TGCGCCAGCAGCCACCGACAGGGGAGTAACTATGGCTACACCTTC. Translated, it gives CASSHRQGSNYGYTF.

The chain combines TRBV5-6 with TRBJ1-1, with D possibly being TRBD1 (5 bases). V dropped 7 bases and J dropped 2 bases, with 12 bases sitting between them. The germline V gene encodes CDR1 SGHDT and CDR2 YYEEEE. The CDR3 spans 13 residues. The CDR3 nucleotides are TGTGCCAGCCTGGGGGGTCCTAACACTGAAGCTTTCTTT. Translating gives CASLGGPNTEAFF. Drawing the rest from reference TRBV5-6 and TRBJ1-1, the complete variable domain is DAGVTQSPTHLIKTRGQQVTLRCSPKSGHDTVSWYQQALGQGPQFIFQYYEEEERQRGNFPDRFSGHQFPNYSSELNVNALLLGDSALYLCASLGGPNTEAFFGQGTRLTVV.

This chain links TRBV6-5 with TRBJ2-3; 12 nucleotides align to TRBD2. Germline CDR1 reads MNHEY; CDR2 reads SVGAGI. The CDR3 length is 16 residues. Trimming took 3 bases from V and 4 from J; bases not matched to a gene: 5. The DNA of the CDR3 is TGTGCCAGCAGTTATTTAACTAGCGGGGGGCCAGATACGCAGTATTTT. This gives the protein CASSYLTSGGPDTQYF.

The gene calls are TRBV30 and TRBJ2-5, with D possibly matching TRBD2 (6 bases). The CDR3 sequence is 12 residues long. Trimming stripped 6 bases from V and 4 bases from J, with 12 bases between. The germline V gene encodes CDR1 GTSNPN and CDR2 SVGIG (reference sequence). The DNA of the CDR3 is TGTGCCTGCAGCCAGGGAGGAGAGACCCAGTACTTC. Its translation: CACSQGGETQYF.

The chain carries TRBV19 and TRBJ1-3; TRBD1 is a possible D gene (5 bases). CDR3 length equals 17 residues. Germline loops: CDR1 LNHDA, CDR2 SQIVND (reference sequence). Between the trimmed V and J ends, which lost 4 bases and 3 bases, there was a span of 19 bases. In nucleotides, the CDR3 is TGTGCCAGTAGTAATCCCCCCTCGGCGGGGGGTGGAAACACCATATATTTT. This codes for CASSNPPSAGGGNTIYF.

Note on this clone: Other DNA variants within this sample encode the same CDR3. This chain connects TRBV24-1 to TRBJ1-2; a weak D match, TRBD1 (5 bases). CDR3 size: 14 residues. Trimming took 0 bases from V and 4 from J, leaving 8 bases between them. Germline V gene sequence: CDR1 KGHDR, CDR2 SFDVKD. Written as DNA, the CDR3 is TGTGCCACCAGTGATTTGGACAGCTTCTATGGCTACACCTTC. Its translation is CATSDLDSFYGYTF.

This clone was counted a single time. This chain links TRBV18 with TRBJ2-7; maybe TRBD1 (5 bases). This CDR3 contains 13 residues. Trimming cost V 3 bases and J 3 bases, with 9 bases left between them. The germline V gene has CDR1 KGHSH and CDR2 LQKENI. For the CDR3, the DNA is TGTGCCAGCTCACCCCTACAGGACTACGAGCAGTACGTC. This sequence encodes CASSPLQDYEQYV.

The rearrangement uses TRBV27 and TRBJ2-3; 7 bases match TRBD2. Germline assignment: CDR1 MNHEY and CDR2 SMNVEV (reference sequence). Trimming removed 3 bases from V and 9 bases from J; junction bases left unmatched: 12. This CDR3 region has 15 residues. The CDR3 reads CASSFIAGGAGTQYF. DNA for the CDR3: TGTGCCAGCAGTTTCATAGCGGGCGGTGCGGGAACGCAGTATTTT.

The sample holds one count of this clone. This rearrangement joins TRBV6-5 to TRBJ1-1, with D possibly TRBD1 on 5 matching bases. This CDR3 contains 13 residues. Trimming removed 6 bases at V and 3 bases at J, with 11 bases between. Germline CDR1 MNHEY, CDR2 SVGAGI. The CDR3 loop is CASSPQGYTEAFF. The CDR3 bases are TGTGCCAGCAGCCCCCAGGGATACACTGAAGCTTTCTTT.

This clone occurred once. This chain joins TRBV7-3 and TRBJ2-1, with D perhaps TRBD1 (6 bases). CDR1 and CDR2 (germline): SGHTA, FQGTGA. This CDR3 has 13 amino acids. Trimming removed 4 bases at V and 6 bases at J, with 10 bases between. CDR3: CASSWGPGNEQFF. Here the CDR3 DNA reads TGTGCCAGCAGCTGGGGGCCTGGCAATGAGCAGTTCTTC.

The J gene is TRBJ2-7, the V gene TRBV28, with 9 bases identical to TRBD1. The CDR3 is 14 amino acids. Unmatched junction bases numbered 4, after V lost 5 bases and J lost 2 bases. Germline CDR1 and CDR2: MDHEN and SYDVKM. CDR3 region: CASSGQGTTYEQYV. CDR3 in DNA: TGTGCCAGCAGTGGACAGGGGACAACCTACGAGCAGTACGTC.

The V and J genes are TRBV7-9 and TRBJ1-4, with 8 bases identical to TRBD1. The CDR3 sequence is 13 residues long. The V gene's germline CDR1 is SEHNR and CDR2 FQNEAQ (reference sequence). The V segment lost 2 bases and the J segment 12 bases; nucleotides outside the gene matches: 5. For the CDR3, the DNA is TGTGCCAGCAGCTTATACGGGACAGGAGAACTGTTTTTT. Translating gives CASSLYGTGELFF.

The V and J genes are TRBV28 and TRBJ1-2; 8 nucleotides align to TRBD1. V trimming: 5 bases; J trimming: 0 bases; junction bases outside the gene matches: 5. This CDR3 has 15 residues. The germline gives CDR1 MDHEN, CDR2 SYDVKM. The DNA for the CDR3 is TGTGCCAGCAGTATCGGGACAGGAGCTAACTATGGCTACACCTTC. Translated, it gives CASSIGTGANYGYTF.

The gene calls are TRBV19 and TRBJ2-3, with 11 bases fitting TRBD2. Germline loops: CDR1 LNHDA, CDR2 SQIVND (reference sequence). Trimming cost V 4 bases and J 2 bases; bases outside gene matches: 8. The CDR3 spans 17 residues. CDR3 bases: TGTGCCAGTAGTAAACGTGGGACTAGCGGAAACACAGATACGCAGTATTTT. It is translated as CASSKRGTSGNTDTQYF.

The CDR3 region has the DNA TGTGCCAGCAGTCCACGGACTAGCGGGAAGCAGTACGTC. Protein product: CASSPRTSGKQYV. The gene calls are TRBV28 and TRBJ2-7; 12 positions match TRBD2. CDR1 and CDR2 from the germline V gene are MDHEN and SYDVKM. This CDR3 has 13 amino acids. J gave up 8 bases and V 5 bases, and 4 bases lay outside the gene matches.

This chain links TRBV27 with TRBJ1-1, with 8 bases that match TRBD1. Trimming removed 6 bases from V and 4 bases from J; junction bases left unmatched: 7. CDR3 length equals 14 residues. Looked up from germline, CDR1 is MNHEY and CDR2 is SMNVEV (reference sequence). The CDR3 reads CASRPQGAFTEAFF. CDR3 DNA: TGTGCCAGCAGACCTCAGGGGGCATTCACTGAAGCTTTCTTT.

The V call is TRBV29-1, the J call TRBJ2-2, with 7 bases lining up with TRBD1. The trim removed 4 bases at V and 0 bases at J, leaving 5 bases unmatched. Per the germline V gene, CDR1 is SQVTM and CDR2 is ANQGSEA. This CDR3 contains 15 residues. The CDR3 DNA follows: TGCAGCGTTGCCAGTGACAGGGCGAACACCGGGGAGCTGTTTTTT. Translating gives CSVASDRANTGELFF.

The genes are TRBV4-1 and TRBJ1-2; D gene unclear. CDR3 length: 13 residues. Between the trimmed V and J ends, which lost 4 bases and 4 bases, there was a span of 10 bases. From germline, CDR1 is MGHRA and CDR2 YSYEKL. The CDR3 DNA is TGCGCCAGCAGCCCCGGGGATAGCTATGGCTACACCTTC. Protein sequence: CASSPGDSYGYTF.

This clone was picked up one time. The chain combines TRBV4-2 with TRBJ1-4; tentatively, D is TRBD1 (6 bases). The length of the CDR3 is 17 residues. V lost 2 bases, J lost 4 bases, and 17 bases lay in between. CDR1 and CDR2 from the germline V gene are LGHNA and YNFKEQ. DNA for the CDR3: TGTGCCAGCAGCCAACCGCTTCGGGGGGCGATTAATGAAAAACTGTTTTTT. Translation gives CASSQPLRGAINEKLFF.